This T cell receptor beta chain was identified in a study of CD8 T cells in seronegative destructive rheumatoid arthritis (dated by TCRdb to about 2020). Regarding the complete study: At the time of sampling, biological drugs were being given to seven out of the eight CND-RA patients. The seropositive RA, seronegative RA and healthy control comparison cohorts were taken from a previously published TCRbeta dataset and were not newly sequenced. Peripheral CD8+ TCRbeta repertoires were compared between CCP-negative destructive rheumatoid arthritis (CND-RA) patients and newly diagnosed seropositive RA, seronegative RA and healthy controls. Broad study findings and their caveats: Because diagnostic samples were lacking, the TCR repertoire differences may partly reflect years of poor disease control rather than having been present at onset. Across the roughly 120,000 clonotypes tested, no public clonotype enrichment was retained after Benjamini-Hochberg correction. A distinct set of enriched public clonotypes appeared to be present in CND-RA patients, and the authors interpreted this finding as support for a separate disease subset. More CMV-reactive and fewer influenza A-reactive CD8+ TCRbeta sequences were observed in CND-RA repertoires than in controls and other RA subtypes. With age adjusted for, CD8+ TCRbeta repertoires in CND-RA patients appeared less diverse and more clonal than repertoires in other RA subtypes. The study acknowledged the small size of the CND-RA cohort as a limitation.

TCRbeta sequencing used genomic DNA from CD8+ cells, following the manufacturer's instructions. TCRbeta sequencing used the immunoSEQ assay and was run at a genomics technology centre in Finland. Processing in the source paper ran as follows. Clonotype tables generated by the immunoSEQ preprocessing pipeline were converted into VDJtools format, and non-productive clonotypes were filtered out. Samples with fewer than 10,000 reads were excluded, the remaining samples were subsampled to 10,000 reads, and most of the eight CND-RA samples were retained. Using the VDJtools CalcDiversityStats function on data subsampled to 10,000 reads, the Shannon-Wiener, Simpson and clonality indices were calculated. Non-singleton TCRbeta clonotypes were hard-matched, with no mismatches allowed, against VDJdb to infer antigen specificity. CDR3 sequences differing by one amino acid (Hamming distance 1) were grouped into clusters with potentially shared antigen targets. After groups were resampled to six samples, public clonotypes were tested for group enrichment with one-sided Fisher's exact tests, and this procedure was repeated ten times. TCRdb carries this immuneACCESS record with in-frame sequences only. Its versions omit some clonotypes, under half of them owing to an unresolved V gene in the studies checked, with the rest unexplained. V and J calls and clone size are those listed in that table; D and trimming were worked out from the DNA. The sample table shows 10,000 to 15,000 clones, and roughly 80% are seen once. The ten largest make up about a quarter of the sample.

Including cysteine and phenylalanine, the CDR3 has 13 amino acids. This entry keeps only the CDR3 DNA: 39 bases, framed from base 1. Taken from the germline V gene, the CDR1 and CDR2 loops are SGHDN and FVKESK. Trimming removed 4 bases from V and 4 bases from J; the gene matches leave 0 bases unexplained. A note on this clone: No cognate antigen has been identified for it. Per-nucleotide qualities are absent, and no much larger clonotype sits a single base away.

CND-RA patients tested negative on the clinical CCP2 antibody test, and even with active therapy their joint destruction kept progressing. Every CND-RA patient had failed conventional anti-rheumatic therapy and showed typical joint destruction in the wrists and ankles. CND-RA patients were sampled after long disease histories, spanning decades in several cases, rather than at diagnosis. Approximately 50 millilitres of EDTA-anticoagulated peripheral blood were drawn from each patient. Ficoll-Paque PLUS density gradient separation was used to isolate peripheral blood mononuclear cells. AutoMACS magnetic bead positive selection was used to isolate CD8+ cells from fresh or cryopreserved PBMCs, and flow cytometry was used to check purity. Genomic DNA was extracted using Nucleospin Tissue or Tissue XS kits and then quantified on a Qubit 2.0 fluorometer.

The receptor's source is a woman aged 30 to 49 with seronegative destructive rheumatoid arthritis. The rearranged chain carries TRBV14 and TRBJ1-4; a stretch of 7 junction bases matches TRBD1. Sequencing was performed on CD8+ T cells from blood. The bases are TGTGCCAGCAGCCGGGACAGTAATGAAAAACTGTTTTTT. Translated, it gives CASSRDSNEKLFF.